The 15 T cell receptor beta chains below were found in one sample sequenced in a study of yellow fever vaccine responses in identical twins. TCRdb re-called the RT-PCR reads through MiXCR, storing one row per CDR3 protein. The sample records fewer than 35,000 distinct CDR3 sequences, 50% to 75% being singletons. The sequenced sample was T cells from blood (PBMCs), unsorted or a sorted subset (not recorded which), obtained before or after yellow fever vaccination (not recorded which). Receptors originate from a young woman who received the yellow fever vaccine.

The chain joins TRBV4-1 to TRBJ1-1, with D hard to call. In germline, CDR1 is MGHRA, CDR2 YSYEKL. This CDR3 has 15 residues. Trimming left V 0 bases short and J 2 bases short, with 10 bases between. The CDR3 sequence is CASSQDEQPNTEAFF. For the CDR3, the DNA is TGCGCCAGCAGCCAAGATGAACAGCCAAACACTGAAGCTTTCTTT.

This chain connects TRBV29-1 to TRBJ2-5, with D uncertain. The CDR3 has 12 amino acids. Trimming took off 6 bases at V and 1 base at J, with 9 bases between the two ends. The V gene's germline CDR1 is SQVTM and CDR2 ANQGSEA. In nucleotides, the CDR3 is TGCAGCGTAGGGCAGCCCCAAGAGACCCAGTACTTC. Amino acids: CSVGQPQETQYF. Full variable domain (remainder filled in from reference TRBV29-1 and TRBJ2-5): SAVISQKPSRDICQRGTSLTIQCQVDSQVTMMFWYRQQPGQSLTLIATANQGSEATYESGFVIDKFPISRPNLTFSTLTVSNMSPEDSSIYLCSVGQPQETQYFGPGTRLLVL.

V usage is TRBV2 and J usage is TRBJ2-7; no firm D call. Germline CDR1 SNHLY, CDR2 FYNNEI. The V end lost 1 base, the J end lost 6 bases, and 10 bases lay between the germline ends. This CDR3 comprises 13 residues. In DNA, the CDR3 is TGTGCCAGCAGTGAAGACAGCCCTGTCGAGCAGTACTTC. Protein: CASSEDSPVEQYF.

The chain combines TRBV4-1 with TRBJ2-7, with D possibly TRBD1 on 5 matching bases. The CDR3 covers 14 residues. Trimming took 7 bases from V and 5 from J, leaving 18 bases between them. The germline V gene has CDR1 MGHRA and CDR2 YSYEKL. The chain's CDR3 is CASKRASRAHEQYV. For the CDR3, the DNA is TGCGCCAGCAAACGCGCGTCCAGGGCCCACGAGCAGTACGTC.

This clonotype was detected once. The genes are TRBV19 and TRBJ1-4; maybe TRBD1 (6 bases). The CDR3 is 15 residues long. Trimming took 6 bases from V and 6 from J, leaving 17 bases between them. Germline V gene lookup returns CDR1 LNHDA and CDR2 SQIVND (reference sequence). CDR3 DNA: TGTGCCAGTAGACCCTGCGGGGGGCGTCATGAAAAACTGTTTTTT. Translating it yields CASRPCGGRHEKLFF.

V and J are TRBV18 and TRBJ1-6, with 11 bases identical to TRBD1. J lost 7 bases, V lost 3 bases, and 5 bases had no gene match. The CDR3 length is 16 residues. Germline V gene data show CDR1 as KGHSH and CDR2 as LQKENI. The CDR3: CASSPFRDRGNSPLHF. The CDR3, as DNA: TGTGCCAGCTCACCTTTCAGGGACAGGGGGAATTCACCCCTCCACTTT.

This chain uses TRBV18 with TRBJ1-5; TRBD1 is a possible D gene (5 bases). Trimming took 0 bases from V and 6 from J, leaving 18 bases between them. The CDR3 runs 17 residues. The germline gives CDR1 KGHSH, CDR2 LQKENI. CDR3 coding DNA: TGTGCCAGCTCACCACCGGAGAATAGACAGCCTAGTCAGCCCCAGCATTTT. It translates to CASSPPENRQPSQPQHF.

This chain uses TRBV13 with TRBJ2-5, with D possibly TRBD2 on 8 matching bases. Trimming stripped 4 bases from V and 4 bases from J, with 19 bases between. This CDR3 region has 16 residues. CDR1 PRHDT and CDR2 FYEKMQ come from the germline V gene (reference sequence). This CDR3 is CASSSDRPGGGETQYF. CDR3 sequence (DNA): TGTGCCAGCAGCTCGGACAGGCCGGGGGGGGGAGAGACCCAGTACTTC.

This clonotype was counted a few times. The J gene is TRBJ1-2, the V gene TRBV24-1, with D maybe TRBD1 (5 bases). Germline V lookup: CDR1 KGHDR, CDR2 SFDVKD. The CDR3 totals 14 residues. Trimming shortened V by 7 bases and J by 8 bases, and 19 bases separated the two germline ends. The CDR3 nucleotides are TGTGCCACCAGCTCGGGGCAGGGTATATCGGGCTACACCTTC. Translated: CATSSGQGISGYTF.

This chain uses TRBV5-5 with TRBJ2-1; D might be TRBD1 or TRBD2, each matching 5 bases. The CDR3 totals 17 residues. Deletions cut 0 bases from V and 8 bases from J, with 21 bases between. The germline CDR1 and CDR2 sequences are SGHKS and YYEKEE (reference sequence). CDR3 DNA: TGTGCCAGCAGCTTGGCCTGGGACCTGCGCGTCGGGCATGAGCAGTTCTTC. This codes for CASSLAWDLRVGHEQFF.

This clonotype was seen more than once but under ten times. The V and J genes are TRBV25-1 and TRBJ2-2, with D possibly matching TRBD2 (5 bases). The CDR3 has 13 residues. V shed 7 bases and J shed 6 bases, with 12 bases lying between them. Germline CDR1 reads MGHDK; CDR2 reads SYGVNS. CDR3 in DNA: TGTGCCAGCAACAAATGGGAGTCCGGGGAGCTGTTTTTT. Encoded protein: CASNKWESGELFF. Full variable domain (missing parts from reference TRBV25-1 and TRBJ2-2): EADIYQTPRYLVIGTGKKITLECSQTMGHDKMYWYQQDPGMELHLIHYSYGVNSTEKGDLSSESTVSRIRTEHFPLTLESARPSHTSQYLCASNKWESGELFFGEGSRLTVL.

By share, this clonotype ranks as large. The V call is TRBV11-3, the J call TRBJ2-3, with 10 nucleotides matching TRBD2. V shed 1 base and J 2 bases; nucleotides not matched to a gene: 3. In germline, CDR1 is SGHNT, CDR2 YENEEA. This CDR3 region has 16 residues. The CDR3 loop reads CASSLVSGRVTDTQYF. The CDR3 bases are TGTGCCAGCAGCTTAGTAAGCGGGAGGGTCACAGATACGCAGTATTTT.

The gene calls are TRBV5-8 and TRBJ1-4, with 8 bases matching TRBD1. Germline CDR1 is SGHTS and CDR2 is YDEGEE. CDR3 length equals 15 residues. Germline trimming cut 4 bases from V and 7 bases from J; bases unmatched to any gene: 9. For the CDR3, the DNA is TGTGCCAGCAGCGACGGACAGGGAGTAGCTGAAAAACTGTTTTTT. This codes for CASSDGQGVAEKLFF.

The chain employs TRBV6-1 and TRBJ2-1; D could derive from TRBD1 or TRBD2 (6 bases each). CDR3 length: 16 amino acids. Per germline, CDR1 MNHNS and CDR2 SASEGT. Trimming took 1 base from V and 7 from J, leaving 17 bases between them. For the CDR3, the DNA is TGTGCCAGCAGTGAAGAGGATGGAGGGGGGTCGAATGAGCAGTTCTTC. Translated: CASSEEDGGGSNEQFF.

The chain's CDR3 is CASSPSTGGNTEAFF. The CDR3 nucleotides are TGTGCCAGCAGCCCGAGTACAGGGGGGAACACTGAAGCTTTCTTT. The rearrangement uses TRBV7-6 and TRBJ1-1; 8 bases align to TRBD1. The V segment lost 5 bases and the J segment 1 base; nucleotides outside the gene matches: 6. CDR1 is SGHVS and CDR2 is FNYEAQ in the germline V gene. The CDR3 covers 15 residues.